The source of this T cell receptor (beta chain) is a study of T cell responses to AZD1222 COVID-19 vaccine. Notes on the study in general: Every sample of the repertoires postdated the peak T cell response. Spike as a whole was targeted by vaccine-associated CD4 TCRs, dominant at 160-218 and 743-854. An increase in Spike-specific TCR breadth and depth was observed after two AZD1222 doses.

V lost 4 bases and J lost 3, with 9 bases in between. Germline lookup yields CDR1 GTSNPN and CDR2 SVGIG (reference sequence). The CDR3 runs 13 residues. As to this clone: Its antigen is unidentified.

Repertoires were generated with immunoSEQ multiplex PCR, while TCRdb's copy carries only in-frame clones and drops some. With some 150,000 clones in the sample, the ten largest clones hold around 2.2%. Sequences were obtained from peripheral blood. This TCR derives from an adult in good health. This chain joins TRBV30 and TRBJ2-2; D tentatively fits TRBD1 or TRBD2 (6 bases each). The CDR3 DNA reads as TGTGCCTGGAACAGGGAGGACACCGGGGAGCTGTTTTTT. It specifies CAWNREDTGELFF.